The present T cell receptor beta chain was sequenced within a study of blood T cells in healthy people across ages (dated by TCRdb to between 2014 and 2016). For the study in its entirety: In model experiments, template switching captured roughly one uniquely barcoded TCR beta cDNA molecule for every two T cells. Donors were grouped into four age groups: young (average roughly 15 years), middle-aged (over 35), aged (around 60) and long-lived (about 90). The study measured age-related changes in TCR beta repertoire diversity using deep sequencing normalized with unique cDNA molecular identifiers. To avoid experimental bias, donors of different ages were distributed randomly across sequencing lanes. The study analyzed two additional independent replicas of 1 million unique cDNA reads from the same blood draw for two donors, one aged 18 to 29 and one aged 80 or older.

The donors were under 40 Caucasian individuals from Russia, aged roughly 6 to 100 years, who were systemically healthy. Each donor gave ten milliliters of peripheral blood, collected into EDTA-treated Vacutainer tubes. Ficoll-Paque density-gradient centrifugation was used to isolate PBMCs, with at least 6.5 million per sample. Trizol reagent was used to extract total RNA from the PBMCs, yielding at least 5 micrograms per sample. Naive CD45RAhigh/CD27high T cell percentages were measured by flow cytometry on a PBMC aliquot from every donor. Broader findings and caveats from the paper: Estimates of total diversity based on one million sequenced T cells were considered lower bounds and underestimates. As age increased, observed TCR beta diversity per million T cells dropped in a roughly linear way, and a significant reduction was already evident by age 40. Observed TCR beta diversity correlated strongly with the percentage of naive T cells measured by flow cytometry. Compared with the aged group, more naive CD4+ T cells, fewer expanded clones and increased TCR diversity were shown by the long-lived group, suggesting age selection. Because donor CMV infection status was unknown, age-related changes in expanded clonotypes were potentially confounded. Because profiling used bulk unsorted PBMCs, naive and antigen-experienced compartments could not be compared conclusively.

In this sample, this clonotype turned up many times. No antigen is known for it. Base qualities were left out, and no much larger clone turns up one base away. Libraries came from 5' RACE. The sequencing machine was an Illumina HiSeq 2500. A second roughly 6 to 12 cycle PCR used a sample-barcoded 5' primer and a J-beta primer mix. A unique molecular identifier was introduced onto each TCR beta cDNA molecule by a template-switch 5' adaptor carrying 12 random nucleotides. Each sample yielded at least 3 million CDR3-containing paired-end reads. All of the RNA was converted into first-strand cDNA using the Mint cDNA synthesis kit, with a TRBC-specific oligonucleotide serving as the primer. After uracil-DNA glycosylase treatment, a first 18-cycle PCR used universal primers M1SS and BC2_uni_R on all cDNA. Per the source publication's procedure: Each sample was normalized by randomly selecting 1 million high-quality reads, each carrying a distinct molecular identifier. Instead of being binned into consensus sequences, reads with shared molecular identifiers were discarded. MiTCR, set to a Q25 quality threshold and the strictest error-elimination algorithm, was used for CDR3 identification, clonotype clustering and error correction. Lower-bound total TCR beta diversity was estimated with a nonparametric unseen species model using Euler transformation. The raw public reads went through TCRdb reprocessing: fastp at Q25, MiXCR clone calling, in-frame beta chains kept. Each CDR3 protein gets just one entry, which takes the most common genes and DNA from the rows behind it. It is TCRdb's table, rather than the study itself, that gives the V and J calls and clone size. Recorded for this sample are about 700,000 distinct CDR3 sequences; about a third of them occurred a single time. The ten largest clones take up 15% to 19% of the sample.

The sample comprised blood. The receptor comes from a woman older than 75 in good health. Donor details come from another sample of the same person, matched by shared clones.

For the CDR3, the sequence is CASSLGPRTTPYNEQFF. The bases read TGTGCCAGCAGCTTAGGCCCTAGGACCACCCCCTACAATGAGCAGTTCTTC. The receptor chain draws on TRBV7-2 and TRBJ2-1; the D gene is unclear. The CDR1 and CDR2 encoded by the germline V gene are SGHTA and FQGNSA. Counted from cysteine to phenylalanine, this CDR3 has 17 amino acids. Just CDR3 DNA is preserved here, 51 bases in frame from base 1. The V and J ends are trimmed by 1 base and 2 bases, leaving 15 bases between them.